These T cell receptor beta chains were read from a single sample in a study of blood T cells in healthy people across ages. TCRdb reprocessed the 5' RACE reads via MiXCR and lists one record per CDR3 protein. The table has 700,000 to 1,000,000 distinct CDR3 sequences, around two fifths seen once. Material for sequencing was blood. All receptors come from a man in his 60s in good health. Each CDR3 is given with its conserved first and last residue. The D gene is left open where the match is weak. Clone sizes are given selectively: once, few, many, or a class where the clone is expanded.

size	D	V	J	DNA	CDR3
-	TRBD1	TRBV5-6	TRBJ1-6	TGTGCCAGCGGGGGACAGGGTGTAGCTTCACCCCTCCACTTT	CASGGQGVASPLHF
few	-	TRBV9	TRBJ1-6	TGTGCCAGCAGTGCAGGCGGGGGGGATAATTCACCCCTCCACTTT	CASSAGGGDNSPLHF
few	-	TRBV7-3	TRBJ2-6	TGTGCCAGCAGCTTAACCCCCTCTGGGGCCAACGTCCTGACTTTC	CASSLTPSGANVLTF
many	-	TRBV27	TRBJ2-7	TGTGCCAGCTCAGCGGGTGGATCCTACGAGCAGTACTTC	CASSAGGSYEQYF
few	-	TRBV24-1	TRBJ2-1	TGTGCCACCAGTGATTTGTCCTCGGATGAGCAGTTCTTC	CATSDLSSDEQFF
-	-	TRBV6-2/TRBV6-3	TRBJ2-2	TGTGCCAGCAGTTACTGGGATGGCTACGGGTCCGGGGAGCTGTTTTTT	CASSYWDGYGSGELFF
few	-	TRBV7-9	TRBJ2-1	TGTGCCAGCAGCTTACTCCCCAAAGATGAGCAGTTCTTC	CASSLLPKDEQFF
-	-	TRBV5-5	TRBJ1-1	TGTGCCAGCAGCCACGAACAGACAGTTACTGAAGCTTTCTTT	CASSHEQTVTEAFF
-	-	TRBV5-1	TRBJ1-2	TGCGCCAGCAGCTCGATGAGGGGCGAGGAGCCTAACTATGGCTACACCTTC	CASSSMRGEEPNYGYTF
many	-	TRBV18	TRBJ2-1	TGTGCCAGCAGCCCCTCCGGCAATGAGCAGTTCTTC	CASSPSGNEQFF
-	-	TRBV5-5	TRBJ2-5	TGTGCCAGCAGAGCACAGGGGAGGGGAGAGACCCAGTACTTC	CASRAQGRGETQYF
-	TRBD1	TRBV29-1	TRBJ1-2	TGCAGCGTAGCCGCGGAGGGGGCTATGAACTATGGCTACACCTTC	CSVAAEGAMNYGYTF
-	-	TRBV2	TRBJ1-1	TGTGCCAGCAGACGAAGGACAGAAACGGGGACTGAAGCTTTCTTT	CASRRRTETGTEAFF
-	-	TRBV12-3/TRBV12-4	TRBJ2-1	TGTGCCAGCAGAGACAGGCCAAAAATGGGACACAATGAGCAGTTCTTC	CASRDRPKMGHNEQFF
-	-	TRBV7-9	TRBJ2-1	TGTGCCAGCAGCTTAGCTGTAGACAAGGGGCAGTTCTTC	CASSLAVDKGQFF
-	TRBD2	TRBV5-1	TRBJ2-1	TGCGCCAGCAGCTTTCGGCTAGCGGGGGCCGGGAATGAGCAGTTCTTC	CASSFRLAGAGNEQFF
few	TRBD2	TRBV6-2/TRBV6-3	TRBJ2-5	TGTGCCAGCAGTCAACTAGCGCTCCAAGAGACCCAGTACTTC	CASSQLALQETQYF
-	-	TRBV21-1	TRBJ2-7	TGTGCCAGCAGCGGACAGCTGGGGTACGAGCAGTACTTC	CASSGQLGYEQYF
-	-	TRBV20-1	TRBJ2-3	TGCAGTGCTCAAGACAGGACTGTGAGCACAGATACGCAGTATTTT	CSAQDRTVSTDTQYF
-	TRBD1	TRBV20-1	TRBJ1-5	TGCAGTGCTAGAGCCGGGACAGGGGGTAATCAGCCCCAGCATTTT	CSARAGTGGNQPQHF
few	TRBD2	TRBV5-1	TRBJ2-5	TGCGCCAGCAGCCCTTCTGCTAGCGGGGGGGTCTCAGAGACCCAGTACTTC	CASSPSASGGVSETQYF
-	-	TRBV12-3/TRBV12-4	TRBJ2-1	TGTGCCAGCAGTGTAGTTGTGAACAATGAGCAGTTCTTC	CASSVVVNNEQFF
-	TRBD2	TRBV30	TRBJ2-1	TGTGCCTGGAGCTTAGCGGGGGGCAATGAGCAGTTCTTC	CAWSLAGGNEQFF
-	-	TRBV9	TRBJ2-3	TGTGCCAGCAGTGTGGTCGGTGGCACAGATACGCAGTATTTT	CASSVVGGTDTQYF
-	-	TRBV12-3/TRBV12-4	TRBJ2-3	TGTGCCAGCAGTTCCCCCGGGAGCACAGATACGCAGTATTTT	CASSSPGSTDTQYF
-	TRBD2	TRBV10-3	TRBJ2-1	TGTGCCATCAGCCGAGGAGCGGGGGGATACAATGAGCAGTTCTTC	CAISRGAGGYNEQFF
-	-	TRBV11-1	TRBJ1-2	TGTGCCAGCAGCTTACTGGGGCAGGGGAACTATGGCTACACCTTC	CASSLLGQGNYGYTF
-	-	TRBV5-1	TRBJ2-7	TGCGCCAGCAGCTTGGACACCCTATCCTACGAGCAGTACTTC	CASSLDTLSYEQYF
few	TRBD2	TRBV24-1	TRBJ2-5	TGTGCCACCAGTGCGGGACTAAGCGGGGGGGCGTCAGAGACCCAGTACTTC	CATSAGLSGGASETQYF
once	TRBD1	TRBV7-3	TRBJ2-1	TGTGCCAGCAGCCGGACCGGGACAGGGTTATATGAGCAGTTCTTC	CASSRTGTGLYEQFF
-	-	TRBV4-3	TRBJ2-1	TGCGCCAGCAGCCAAAGTAAGGGACTCTGCAATGAGCAGTTCTTC	CASSQSKGLCNEQFF
many	TRBD1	TRBV5-1	TRBJ2-1	TGCGCCAGCAGCCCACGACAGGGGTCGACGGGGGACAATGAGCAGTTCTTC	CASSPRQGSTGDNEQFF
few	-	TRBV2	TRBJ2-5	TGTGCCAGCAGTGATGGTACAGGGTATGGGACCCAGTACTTC	CASSDGTGYGTQYF
-	TRBD1	TRBV20-1	TRBJ2-1	TGCAGTGCTAGGCTCGGCAGGGGGCACAATGAGCAGTTCTTC	CSARLGRGHNEQFF